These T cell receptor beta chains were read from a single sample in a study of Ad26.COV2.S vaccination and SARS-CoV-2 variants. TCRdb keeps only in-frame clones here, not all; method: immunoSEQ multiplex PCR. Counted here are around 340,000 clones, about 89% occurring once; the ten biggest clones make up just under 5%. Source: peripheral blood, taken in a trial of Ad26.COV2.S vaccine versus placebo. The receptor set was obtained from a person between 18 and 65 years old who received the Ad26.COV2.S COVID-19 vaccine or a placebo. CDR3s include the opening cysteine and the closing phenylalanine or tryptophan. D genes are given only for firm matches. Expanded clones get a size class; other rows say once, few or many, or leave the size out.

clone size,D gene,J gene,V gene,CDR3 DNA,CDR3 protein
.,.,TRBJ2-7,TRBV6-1,TGTGCCAGCAGTGAACCTCCCGGGTACGAGCAGTACTTC,CASSEPPGYEQYF
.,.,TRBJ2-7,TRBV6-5,TGTGCCAGCAGCCGGGACTCCAATTCGCCCTACGAGCAGTACTTC,CASSRDSNSPYEQYF
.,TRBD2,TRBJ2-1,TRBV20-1,TGCAGTGCTTCTACCGGGACTAGCGTCGTCTTC,CSASTGTSVVF
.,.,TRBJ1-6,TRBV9,TGTGCCAGCAGCGTATCTAGGTATAATTCACCCCTCCACTTT,CASSVSRYNSPLHF
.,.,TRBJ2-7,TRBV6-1,TGTGCCAGCAGCCCCGGCCGGGCCTACGAGCAGTACTTC,CASSPGRAYEQYF
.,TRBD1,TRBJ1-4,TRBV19,TGTGCCAGTAGTTCAGGGGGCAGTGAAAAACTGTTTTTT,CASSSGGSEKLFF
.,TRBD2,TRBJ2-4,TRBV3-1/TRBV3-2,TGTGGGGCGGGAGACCTAGCCAAAAACATTCAGTACTTC,CGAGDLAKNIQYF
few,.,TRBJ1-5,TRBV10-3,TGTGCCATCAGCAACGACAGGACAAGCAATCAGCCCCAGCATTTT,CAISNDRTSNQPQHF
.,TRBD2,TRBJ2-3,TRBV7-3,TGTGCCAGCAGCCTCCGACTAGCGGGGGGGCCGACAGATACGCAGTATTTT,CASSLRLAGGPTDTQYF
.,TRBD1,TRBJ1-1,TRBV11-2,TGTGCCAGCAGCCCACGTAAAAAGACAGGGAGATACACTGAAGCTTTCTTT,CASSPRKKTGRYTEAFF
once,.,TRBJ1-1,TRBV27,TGTGCCAGCAGTCCCTTAGGGAACACTGAAGCTTTCTTT,CASSPLGNTEAFF
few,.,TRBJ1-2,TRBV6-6,TGTGCCAGCAGTTACCCCCAGGGAGATGGCTACACCTTC,CASSYPQGDGYTF
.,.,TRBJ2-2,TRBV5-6,TGTGCCAGCAGCGGCCTAACCGGGGAGCTGTTTTTT,CASSGLTGELFF
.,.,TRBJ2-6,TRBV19,TGTGCCAGTAGTATGACCGGATTCGGGGCCAACGTCCTGACTTTC,CASSMTGFGANVLTF
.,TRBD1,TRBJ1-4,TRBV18,TGTGCCAGCTCATCTGGACAGGGAGCTAATGAAAAACTGTTTTTT,CASSSGQGANEKLFF
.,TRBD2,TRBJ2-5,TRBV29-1,TGCAGCGTTGCTAGCGGGGGAGAGACCCAGTACTTC,CSVASGGETQYF
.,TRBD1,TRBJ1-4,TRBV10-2,TGCGCCAGCGGGGAATGGACAGGATCGAGGGAAAAACTGTTTTTT,CASGEWTGSREKLFF
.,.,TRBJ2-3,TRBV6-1,TGTGCCAGCAGTGAGCGGCACAGGGTTGCGGGAAATAGGACAGATACGCAGTATTTT,CASSERHRVAGNRTDTQYF
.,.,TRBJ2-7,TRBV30,TGTGCCTGGACCCAACCCCCATCCTACGAGCAGTACTTC,CAWTQPPSYEQYF
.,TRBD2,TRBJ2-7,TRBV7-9,TGTGCCAGCAGCTTAGGGGAGGGACCCTACGAGCAGTACTTC,CASSLGEGPYEQYF
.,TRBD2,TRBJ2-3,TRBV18,TGTGCCAGCTCCCACCAAGCGGGGACGCGGACCTCGAACACAGATACGCAGTATTTT,CASSHQAGTRTSNTDTQYF
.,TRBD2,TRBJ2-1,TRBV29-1,TGCAGCGTACTAGCGCGCCCCGATAGCGGGCAGTTCTTC,CSVLARPDSGQFF
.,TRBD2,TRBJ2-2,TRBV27,TGTGCCAGCAGTAGCGGGAGGACTACCGGGGAGCTGTTTTTT,CASSSGRTTGELFF
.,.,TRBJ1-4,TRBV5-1,TGCGCCAGCAGCTTGGACGCAGGGGAGGATGAAAAACTGTTTTTT,CASSLDAGEDEKLFF
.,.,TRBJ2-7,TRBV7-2,TGTGCCAGCAGCTTAGTAGGGTCGAGGGAACAGTACTTC,CASSLVGSREQYF
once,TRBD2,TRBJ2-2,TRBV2,TGTGCCAGCAGTGATTATCGGACTAGCGGGAGGGGAGAGGGCACCGGGGAGCTGTTTTTT,CASSDYRTSGRGEGTGELFF
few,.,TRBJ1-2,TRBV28,TGTGCCTTAAAGGGTCGTGGGGGCTACACCTTC,CALKGRGGYTF
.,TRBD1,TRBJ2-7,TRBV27,TGTGCCAGCAGTTTATCGTCCTTGGGGACAGGTCTTTCTGACGAGCAGTACTTC,CASSLSSLGTGLSDEQYF
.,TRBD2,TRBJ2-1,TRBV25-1,TGTGCCAGCAGTGAGGCTAGCGGGTTCTCCTACAATGAGCAGTTCTTC,CASSEASGFSYNEQFF
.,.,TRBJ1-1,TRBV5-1,TGCGCCAGCAGCTTGGCTTCGCAAAACACTGAAGCTTTCTTT,CASSLASQNTEAFF
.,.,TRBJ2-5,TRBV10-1,TGCGCCAGCAGCCTACAGGGAACCGAGACCCAGTACTTC,CASSLQGTETQYF
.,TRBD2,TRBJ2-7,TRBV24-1,TGTGCCACCAGTGGAGCGGGAGAATACGAGCAGTACTTC,CATSGAGEYEQYF